This T cell receptor beta chain comes out of a study of metastatic and nonmetastatic thyroid tumors. Turning to the study itself: Where malignant and benign thyroid patients were concerned, repertoires were compared across blood and tumor or nodule tissue.

No patient received treatment before thyroid surgery. In the original workflow: Clinicopathological groups differed in CDR3, with these differences serving to build a distant-metastasis classifier for papillary thyroid cancer. TCRdb redid the clone calls on the PCR reads using MiXCR. Here the V and J calls rest on TCRdb's processing, not on the authors' analysis. The data hold 30,000 to 40,000 clones, with approximately 19% observed a single time. Study findings and constraints: Compared with benign nodules, malignant thyroid tumors were reported to have significantly higher TCR beta diversity in both blood and tumor.

This clone showed up just a few times. Its cognate antigen is unknown. A much more abundant neighbour one base away suggests this may be a read error. Between the trimmed V and J ends, which lost 4 bases and 3 bases, there was a span of 13 bases. In germline, CDR1 is SGHRS, CDR2 YFSETQ. The CDR3 contains 14 residues. This TCR was sampled from a female donor with papillary thyroid cancer or a benign thyroid nodule (not recorded which). Some clones in this sample may be carry-over from other donors' samples. The source material was blood. The chain employs TRBV5-1 and TRBJ2-5; D perhaps matches TRBD1 (5 bases). The CDR3 region has the DNA TGCGCCAGCAGCACGAGACAGACAAAAGAGACCCAGTACTTC. Encoded protein: CASSTRQTKETQYF.